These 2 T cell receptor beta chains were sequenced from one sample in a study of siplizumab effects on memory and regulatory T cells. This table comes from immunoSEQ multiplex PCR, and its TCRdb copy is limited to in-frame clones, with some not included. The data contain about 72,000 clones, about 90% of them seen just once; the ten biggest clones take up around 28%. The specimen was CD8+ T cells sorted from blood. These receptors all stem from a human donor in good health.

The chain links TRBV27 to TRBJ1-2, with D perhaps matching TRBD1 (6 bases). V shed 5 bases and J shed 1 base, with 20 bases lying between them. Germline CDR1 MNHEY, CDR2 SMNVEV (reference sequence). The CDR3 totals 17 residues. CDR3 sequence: CASSLIPGVFGNYGYTF. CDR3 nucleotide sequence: TGTGCCAGCAGTCTAATCCCAGGGGTATTTGGTAACTATGGCTACACCTTC.

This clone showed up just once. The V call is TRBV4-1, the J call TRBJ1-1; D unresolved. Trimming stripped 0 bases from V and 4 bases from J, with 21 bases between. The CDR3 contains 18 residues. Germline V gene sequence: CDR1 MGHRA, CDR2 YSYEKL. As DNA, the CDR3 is TGCGCCAGCAGCCAAGAAAACAATCTTATTTCCTCAGGCACTGAAGCTTTCTTT. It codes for CASSQENNLISSGTEAFF.